The entry that follows covers one TCR beta chain sequence. With V trimmed by 0 bases and J by 2 bases, 2 bases remained unmatched. This CDR3 spans 14 amino acids. CDR1 is SGDLS, CDR2 YYNGEE, per germline. This specimen comes from a study of spatial heterogeneity in lung cancer. Study details: Researchers sequenced follow-up PBMC samples if they had them, and these came a median of around 2 years after resection. On average, each unique TCR and UMI combination appeared more than ten times in raw reads.

A unique molecular identifier was attached to every TCR cDNA molecule. TCRdb recomputed calls from the 5' RACE reads with MiXCR, one row per CDR3 protein. The top ten hold 16% of the sample, which has some 110,000 distinct CDR3 sequences, roughly an eighth seen once. Time point specified: blood at routine non-recurrence follow-up after resection. The input material, whole RNA from tumor, nontumor lung or frozen PBMC, was sequenced unsorted. The chain couples TRBV9 to TRBJ2-7; 7 bases map to TRBD1. The material was PBMCs, obtained at follow-up. The receptor's source is a male donor with early-stage non-small cell lung cancer. In nucleotides, the CDR3 is TGTGCCAGCAGCGTAGACAGGGGTCCCTACGAGCAGTACTTC. It specifies CASSVDRGPYEQYF.